A selection of T cell receptor beta chains follows, all from one sample in a study of Tregs in tolerant kidney transplant recipients. Sequencing used immunoSEQ multiplex PCR; TCRdb keeps in-frame clones, though not all of them. The sample has approximately 82,000 clones, 90% to 95% seen once; the top ten hold under 2%. This material consisted of CD4+ T cells from blood (PBMCs), taken 12 months after the transplant. These receptors were taken from a human patient who received a combined kidney and bone marrow transplant. Some T cells may have originated in the graft donor. The conserved cysteine and the conserved F or W are not part of the CDR3 here. A row's size may be missing; if present it is once, few, many or a size class.

CDR3	J	V	length	size
AIREEKGQGVNEQY	TRBJ2-7	TRBV10-3	14	-
ASSSPDREVGSPLH	TRBJ1-6	TRBV7-2	14	-
ASSPPIRANTEAF	TRBJ1-1	TRBV19	13	few
ASSLESSLEQF	TRBJ2-1	TRBV5-1	11	-
ASSFRGAGANVLT	TRBJ2-6	TRBV11-2	13	-
ATAWDRGLSNYGYT	TRBJ1-2	TRBV7-8	14	-
ASSPGTGGSEKLF	TRBJ1-4	TRBV18	13	-
ASSFGGDRGRIGS	TRBJ2-7	TRBV5-4	13	-
ASSPLAGGTYEQY	TRBJ2-7	TRBV11-3	13	-
ASSPSGNYGYT	TRBJ1-2	TRBV7-3	11	-
ASSRDTNSPLH	TRBJ1-6	TRBV9	11	-
ASSEIVRATNEKLF	TRBJ1-4	TRBV6-1	14	-
ASSLGQGRNTGELF	TRBJ2-2	TRBV4-2	14	once
ASTPAAGFYNEQF	TRBJ2-1	TRBV6-1	13	once
ASSYSEGTGNTIY	TRBJ1-3	TRBV6-5	13	many
ASSVEGGWETQY	TRBJ2-5	TRBV9	12	-
ASSLEGASGYT	TRBJ1-2	TRBV11-2	11	-
AWSVRRNSNQPQH	TRBJ1-5	TRBV30	13	few